This TCR beta chain came from a study of spatial heterogeneity in lung cancer. Indicated time point: sample taken at primary tumor resection. Whole RNA was taken from tumor, nontumor lung or frozen PBMC; it was then sequenced unsorted. TCRdb redid the calling of the 5' RACE reads with MiXCR, one entry per CDR3 protein. The sample records some 44,000 distinct CDR3 sequences, approximately 13% being singletons. This clonotype was detected ten times or more. The sample here was PBMCs, taken at surgery. The clonotype was recovered from a male donor with early-stage non-small cell lung cancer.

CDR3 nucleotide sequence: TGCGCCAGCAGCTCCGGCAGGGGGATGGTAACGAACACTGAAGCTTTCTTT. This gives the protein CASSSGRGMVTNTEAFF. This rearrangement joins TRBV5-1 to TRBJ1-1; 7 positions agree with TRBD1. The CDR3 length is 17 residues. Germline V gene lookup returns CDR1 SGHRS and CDR2 YFSETQ. The trim removed 3 bases at V and 1 base at J, leaving 12 bases unmatched.